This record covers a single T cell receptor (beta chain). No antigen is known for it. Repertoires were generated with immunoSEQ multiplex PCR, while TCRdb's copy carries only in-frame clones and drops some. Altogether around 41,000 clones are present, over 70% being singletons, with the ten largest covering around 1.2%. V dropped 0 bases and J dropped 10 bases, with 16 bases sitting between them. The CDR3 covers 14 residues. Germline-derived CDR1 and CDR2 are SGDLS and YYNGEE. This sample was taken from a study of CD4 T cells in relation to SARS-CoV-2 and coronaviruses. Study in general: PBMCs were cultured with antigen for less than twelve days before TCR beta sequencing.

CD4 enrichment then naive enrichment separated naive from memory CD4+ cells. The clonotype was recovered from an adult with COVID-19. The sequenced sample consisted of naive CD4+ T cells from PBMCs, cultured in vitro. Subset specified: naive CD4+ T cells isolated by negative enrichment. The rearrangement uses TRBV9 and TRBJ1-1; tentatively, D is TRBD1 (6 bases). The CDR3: CASSVAGVGNVAFF. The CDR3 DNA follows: TGTGCCAGCAGCGTAGCAGGGGTAGGCAATGTAGCTTTCTTT.